Presented here are 19 T cell receptor beta chains from one specimen sequenced in a study of T cell responses to AZD1222 COVID-19 vaccine. Some clones are missing from TCRdb's copy, which holds only in-frame ones; the method was immunoSEQ multiplex PCR. The sample shows roughly 150,000 clones, about 89% of them seen only once. The sample in question was peripheral blood, obtained 28 days after the second AZD1222 dose. The source of these receptors is an adult who received the AZD1222 COVID-19 vaccine.

This clone came up once. The chain has TRBV11-3 and TRBJ1-1, with D possibly TRBD1 on 5 matching bases. The CDR3 runs 13 residues. Per germline, CDR1 SGHNT and CDR2 YENEEA. Trimming took 5 bases from V and 3 from J, leaving 10 bases between them. The CDR3 sequence: CASSTDTDTEAFF. In DNA, the CDR3 is TGTGCCAGCAGCACGGACACGGACACTGAAGCTTTCTTT.

The V and J genes are TRBV12-5 and TRBJ2-1; 9 bases align to TRBD2. Germline loops: CDR1 LGHNT, CDR2 FRNRAP. The trim removed 0 bases at V and 4 bases at J, leaving 4 bases unmatched. This CDR3 has 16 residues. Here the CDR3 reads CASGLVWLAGYNEQFF. DNA of the CDR3: TGTGCTAGTGGTTTGGTATGGCTAGCGGGATACAATGAGCAGTTCTTC.

In DNA, the CDR3 is TGTGCCAGCAGCCGGACAGGGGATTCCTACGAGCAGTACTTC. Translating it yields CASSRTGDSYEQYF. This rearrangement joins TRBV11-2 to TRBJ2-7, with TRBD1 matching 9 bases. Germline loops: CDR1 SGHAT, CDR2 FQNNGV. V shed 5 bases, J shed 1 base, and the junction held 3 bases outside the gene matches. The CDR3 loop spans 14 amino acids. The full variable domain, its missing parts supplied by reference TRBV11-2 and TRBJ2-7, is EAGVAQSPRYKIIEKRQSVAFWCNPISGHATLYWYQQILGQGPKLLIQFQNNGVVDDSQLPKDRFSAERLKGVDSTLKIQPAKLEDSAVYLCASSRTGDSYEQYFGPGTRLTVT.

CDR3 sequence: CASSEGAGPNQPQHF. The CDR3 nucleotides read TGTGCCAGCAGCGAGGGGGCGGGGCCCAATCAGCCCCAGCATTTT. The rearrangement uses TRBV5-4 and TRBJ1-5, with 7 bases identical to TRBD1. Germline values: CDR1 SGHNT, CDR2 YYREEE (reference sequence). Trimming took 4 bases from V and 3 from J; bases not matched to a gene: 7. This CDR3 has 15 residues.

This clone turned up a few times. This chain links TRBV9 with TRBJ1-1; D gene unclear. This CDR3 spans 14 amino acids. Germline V gives CDR1 SGDLS, CDR2 YYNGEE. V lost 4 bases and J 3 bases, leaving 13 bases between the germline ends. In DNA form, the CDR3 reads TGTGCCAGCAGCCCTTACGACACGGACACTGAAGCTTTCTTT. Protein sequence: CASSPYDTDTEAFF.

This rearrangement joins TRBV5-1 to TRBJ1-1; TRBD1 matches at 7 bases. The CDR3 contains 14 residues. Germline CDR1 is SGHRS and CDR2 is YFSETQ. Trimming at V came to 3 bases and at J to 5 bases, leaving 7 bases not matched to a gene. The CDR3: CASSYGQAGTEAFF. The DNA of the CDR3 is TGCGCCAGCAGCTACGGACAGGCCGGGACTGAAGCTTTCTTT.

This sequence joins TRBV7-2 and TRBJ2-1; D might be TRBD2 (5 bases). The ends were cut back, 3 bases at V and 2 bases at J, with 11 bases in the middle. CDR3 length equals 15 residues. Germline V gene sequence: CDR1 SGHTA, CDR2 FQGNSA. In DNA, the CDR3 is TGTGCCAGCAGCTTGGGTCTAGCAACCTACAATGAGCAGTTCTTC. It translates to CASSLGLATYNEQFF. Full variable domain (missing parts from reference TRBV7-2 and TRBJ2-1): GAGVSQSPSNKVTEKGKDVELRCDPISGHTALYWYRQSLGQGLEFLIYFQGNSAPDKSGLPSDRFSAERTGGSVSTLTIQRTQQEDSAVYLCASSLGLATYNEQFFGPGTRLTVL.

The chain joins TRBV5-4 to TRBJ2-7; D uncertain. CDR3 size: 15 residues. The germline CDR1 and CDR2 sequences are SGHNT and YYREEE (reference sequence). V dropped 4 bases and J dropped 1 base, with 15 bases sitting between them. Written as DNA, the CDR3 is TGTGCCAGCAGCCCCGGGTCATCCTTATCCTACGAGCAGTACTTC. It yields the protein CASSPGSSLSYEQYF.

V gene TRBV7-9 combines with J gene TRBJ2-2; TRBD2 is a possible D gene (6 bases). Germline lookup yields CDR1 SEHNR and CDR2 FQNEAQ (reference sequence). V was pared by 3 bases and J by 2 bases, with 13 bases between. This CDR3 region has 16 residues. This CDR3 reads CASSFGRRGNTGELFF. CDR3 DNA sequence: TGTGCCAGCAGCTTTGGTCGGCGGGGTAACACCGGGGAGCTGTTTTTT.

This clone showed up just a few times. The chain carries TRBV27 and TRBJ1-1; D not certain. Between the trimmed V and J ends, which lost 2 bases and 3 bases, there was a span of 10 bases. The CDR3 sequence is 14 residues long. Germline CDR1 MNHEY, CDR2 SMNVEV (reference sequence). The CDR3 sequence is CASSLVRVHTEAFF. The CDR3 nucleotides read TGTGCCAGCAGTTTAGTCCGGGTCCACACTGAAGCTTTCTTT.

The V call is TRBV4-1, the J call TRBJ2-3; 8 positions agree with TRBD1. CDR1 and CDR2 (germline): MGHRA, YSYEKL. The CDR3 is 16 amino acids. Losses at the gene ends were 2 bases for V and 5 bases for J; bases not matched to a gene: 9. The CDR3: CASSQTTGGLGDTQYF. CDR3 bases: TGCGCCAGCAGCCAAACCACAGGGGGACTCGGAGATACGCAGTATTTT.

This clone appeared a few times. The rearrangement joins TRBV19 to TRBJ2-1; 9 nucleotides line up with TRBD2. Looked up from germline, CDR1 is LNHDA and CDR2 is SQIVND (reference sequence). Unmatched junction bases numbered 14, after V lost 8 bases and J lost 3 bases. The length of the CDR3 is 17 residues. The CDR3 reads CASLRKPASGDYNEQFF. CDR3 sequence (DNA): TGTGCCAGTTTGAGGAAACCGGCTAGCGGGGACTACAATGAGCAGTTCTTC.

The rearrangement links TRBV25-1 to TRBJ1-1, with 10 bases fitting TRBD1. Germline V gene sequence: CDR1 MGHDK, CDR2 SYGVNS. V trimming: 5 bases; J trimming: 5 bases; junction bases outside the gene matches: 5. The length of the CDR3 is 14 residues. CDR3 in DNA: TGTGCCAGCAGTTCGACAGGGGGCTTTACTGAAGCTTTCTTT. This encodes CASSSTGGFTEAFF.

This rearrangement joins TRBV28 to TRBJ2-1; 11 nucleotides match TRBD2. CDR1 MDHEN and CDR2 SYDVKM come from the germline V gene. The CDR3 covers 14 residues. The J segment lost 3 bases and the V segment lost 6 bases, leaving 1 base of the junction unmatched. The CDR3 region has the DNA TGTGCCAGCAGAACTAGCGGGAGCTACAATGAGCAGTTCTTC. The encoded protein is CASRTSGSYNEQFF. The full variable domain, its missing parts supplied by reference TRBV28 and TRBJ2-1, is DVKVTQSSRYLVKRTGEKVFLECVQDMDHENMFWYRQDPGLGLRLIYFSYDVKMKEKGDIPEGYSVSREKKERFSLILESASTNQTSMYLCASRTSGSYNEQFFGPGTRLTVL.

The rearrangement uses TRBV5-1 and TRBJ2-5, with 9 bases fitting TRBD2. Per the germline V gene, CDR1 is SGHRS and CDR2 is YFSETQ. The CDR3 spans 16 residues. V shed 0 bases and J 5 bases; nucleotides not matched to a gene: 8. DNA for the CDR3: TGCGCCAGCAGCTTGGCCGGCGGGGGGGCCCAGGAGACCCAGTACTTC. As protein: CASSLAGGGAQETQYF.

The CDR3 reads CASSLSQRAGGELFF. The DNA of the CDR3 is TGTGCCAGCAGCTTAAGTCAAAGAGCTGGCGGGGAGCTGTTTTTT. The chain employs TRBV11-3 and TRBJ2-2, with D unclear. The germline CDR1 and CDR2 sequences are SGHNT and YENEEA. The CDR3 consists of 15 residues. V dropped 2 bases and J dropped 7 bases, with 14 bases sitting between them.

The chain uses TRBV2 and TRBJ1-4, with 8 bases that match TRBD1. The CDR3 runs 14 residues. CDR1 is SNHLY, CDR2 FYNNEI, per germline. J gave up 5 bases and V 4 bases, and 3 bases lay outside the gene matches. The CDR3 nucleotides read TGTGCCAGCAGTGTCCGGGACAGGAATGAAAAACTGTTTTTT. It specifies CASSVRDRNEKLFF.

This chain joins TRBV7-9 and TRBJ1-6, with no clear D. Germline CDR1 is SEHNR and CDR2 is FQNEAQ (reference sequence). There are 16 residues in the CDR3. Trimming pared 5 bases from V and 0 bases from J, leaving 11 bases between. The CDR3 sequence: CASSPLSSSYNSPLHF. For the CDR3, the DNA is TGTGCCAGCAGCCCGTTGTCGAGCTCCTATAATTCACCCCTCCACTTT.

This rearrangement joins TRBV7-9 to TRBJ2-7; no definite D call. Germline-derived CDR1 and CDR2 are SEHNR and FQNEAQ (reference sequence). V was shortened by 5 bases and J by 8 bases, with 22 bases between the two germline ends. The CDR3 has 15 residues. CDR3 in amino acids: CASSVSEDGRPKQYF. In DNA form, the CDR3 reads TGTGCCAGCAGCGTGTCAGAAGACGGTCGGCCCAAGCAGTACTTC. Using reference TRBV7-9 and TRBJ2-7 for the parts outside the CDR3, the full variable domain is DTGVSQNPRHKITKRGQNVTFRCDPISEHNRLYWYRQTLGQGPEFLTYFQNEAQLEKSRLLSDRFSAERPKGSFSTLEIQRTEQGDSAMYLCASSVSEDGRPKQYFGPGTRLTVT.